This T cell receptor (beta chain) comes out of a study of CXCR3-negative and CXCR3-positive naive CD8 T cells. Broader study findings: Within a donor, both naive subsets shared TRBV-TRBJ usage, unlike memory cells. Memory CD8+ T cell repertoires were far less diverse than both naive subsets. Naive subsets showed comparable surface CD5, and TCR interaction strength was also inferred from TRB CDR3 physicochemistry.

CD8+ T cell subsets were each sorted in triplicate, 250,000 to 300,000 cells apiece. The germline CDR1 and CDR2 sequences are SGDLS and YYNGEE. The CDR3 runs 12 residues. On this clonotype itself: The antigen remains undetermined.

The method, 5' RACE with UMI labels, was used to prepare the TRB cDNA libraries. Each CDR3 protein gets one entry in TCRdb, which reprocessed the 5' RACE reads and gives no DNA. The sample shows under 70,000 distinct CDR3 sequences, and roughly 19% sits with its ten largest clones. Material: memory CD8+ T cells from blood. The receptor comes from a human donor in good health. Some clones in this sample may be carry-over from other donors' samples. This chain connects TRBV9 to TRBJ1-2; TCRdb indicates TRBD1, and absent DNA this call remains unverified. CDR3 protein: CASSVTGRGYTF. The full variable domain, completed using reference TRBV9 and TRBJ1-2, is DSGVTQTPKHLITATGQRVTLRCSPRSGDLSVYWYQQSLDQGLQFLIQYYNGEERAKGNILERFSAQQFPDLHSELNLSSLELGDSALYFCASSVTGRGYTFGSGTRLTVV.